These T cell receptor beta chains were read from a single sample in a study of T cells in Graves' hyperthyroidism and ophthalmopathy. Each CDR3 protein gets one entry after TCRdb re-called the multiplex PCR reads with MiXCR. The data show 450,000 to 650,000 distinct CDR3 sequences, more than 15% seen once. Sequenced input: blood. These receptor sequences come from a woman aged 18-29 years with Graves' ophthalmopathy. CDR3s include the opening cysteine and the closing phenylalanine or tryptophan. The D gene is left open where the match is weak. Only part of the rows carry a size: once, few, many, or a class if the clone is expanded.

J	size	V	D	CDR3	DNA
TRBJ2-3	few	TRBV11-2	TRBD2	CASSRGLAGGSDTQYF	TGTGCCAGCAGCCGGGGACTAGCGGGGGGTTCAGATACGCAGTATTTT
TRBJ2-2	NA	TRBV27	TRBD1	CASSLTGGSFGELFF	TGTGCCAGCAGTTTAACAGGGGGGAGTTTCGGGGAGCTGTTTTTT
TRBJ1-6	many	TRBV27	TRBD1	CASSHRGLKSPLHF	TGTGCCAGCAGTCACAGGGGGCTTAAGTCACCCCTCCACTTT
TRBJ2-7	few	TRBV20-1	NA	CSAKSRGSYEQYF	TGCAGTGCTAAATCAAGAGGTTCCTACGAGCAGTACTTC
TRBJ1-3	NA	TRBV2	NA	CASSGRGSGNTIYF	TGTGCCAGCAGTGGGAGGGGTTCTGGAAACACCATATATTTT
TRBJ2-3	NA	TRBV5-4	NA	CASTERVTDTQYF	TGTGCCAGTACGGAGAGAGTAACAGATACGCAGTATTTT
TRBJ2-7	few	TRBV27	NA	CASSNRLSPYEQYF	TGTGCCAGCAGTAACAGGTTAAGTCCTTACGAGCAGTACTTC
TRBJ2-1	many	TRBV28	TRBD2	CASSLLRLAGYNEQFF	TGTGCCAGCAGTTTATTGAGGCTAGCGGGGTACAATGAGCAGTTCTTC
TRBJ2-1	many	TRBV3-1	NA	CASSALARNEQFF	TGTGCCAGCAGCGCGCTAGCCCGGAATGAGCAGTTCTTC
TRBJ2-7	many	TRBV6-2/TRBV6-3	NA	CASSYYRTTPYEQYF	TGTGCCAGCAGTTACTATCGGACAACCCCCTACGAGCAGTACTTC
TRBJ2-7	few	TRBV5-4	TRBD2	CASSLELAENSYEQYF	TGTGCCAGCAGCTTGGAACTAGCGGAGAACTCCTACGAGCAGTACTTC
TRBJ1-6	many	TRBV7-8	NA	CASSFNTGRSYNSPLHF	TGTGCCAGCAGCTTTAATACAGGGCGGTCCTATAATTCACCCCTCCACTTT
TRBJ2-1	many	TRBV9	TRBD2	CASSVAAGVGNEQFF	TGTGCCAGCAGCGTAGCAGCGGGAGTCGGTAATGAGCAGTTCTTC
TRBJ1-1	many	TRBV5-6	NA	CASSSGAGTEAFF	TGTGCCAGCAGCTCGGGGGCGGGCACTGAAGCTTTCTTT
TRBJ2-5	NA	TRBV10-2	NA	CASGGTGAGETQYF	TGCGCCAGCGGGGGTACCGGGGCAGGGGAGACCCAGTACTTC
TRBJ2-1	many	TRBV28	TRBD2	CASSLLAGWGEEQFF	TGTGCCAGCAGTTTGCTAGCGGGATGGGGGGAAGAGCAGTTCTTC
TRBJ1-5	NA	TRBV19	NA	CASSIGANQPQHF	TGTGCCAGTAGTATAGGGGCCAATCAGCCCCAGCATTTT
TRBJ2-7	NA	TRBV3-1	NA	CASSQEDREEYF	TGTGCCAGCAGCCAAGAAGACCGTGAGGAGTACTTC
TRBJ1-1	many	TRBV20-1	TRBD1	CSARDPGQGSSTEAFF	TGCAGTGCTAGAGACCCGGGACAGGGGAGTAGCACTGAAGCTTTCTTT
TRBJ1-1	once	TRBV4-3	NA	CASSSYRGVNTEAFF	TGCGCCAGCAGCTCCTACCGCGGAGTGAACACTGAAGCTTTCTTT
TRBJ2-2	many	TRBV6-2/TRBV6-3	TRBD1	CASTDASGTGIGELFF	TGTGCCAGCACCGACGCCTCCGGGACAGGCATCGGGGAGCTGTTTTTT
TRBJ1-6	many	TRBV27	NA	CASRHTGNNSPLHF	TGTGCCAGCAGGCACACAGGAAATAATTCACCCCTCCACTTT
TRBJ2-1	many	TRBV2	NA	CASSPLVPYNEQFF	TGTGCCAGCAGCCCCCTAGTTCCGTACAATGAGCAGTTCTTC
TRBJ1-3	NA	TRBV28	NA	CASRGWLQLSGNTIYF	TGTGCCAGCAGGGGGTGGCTCCAGCTCTCTGGAAACACCATATATTTT
TRBJ1-4	NA	TRBV4-1	NA	CASRPRWRDNEKLFF	TGCGCCAGCAGGCCAAGATGGAGGGATAATGAAAAACTGTTTTTT
TRBJ1-1	many	TRBV28	TRBD1	CASRVTDRGQGEAFF	TGTGCCAGCAGAGTCACTGACAGGGGGCAAGGTGAAGCTTTCTTT
TRBJ2-7	many	TRBV7-9	NA	CASSSDDSYEQYF	TGTGCCAGCAGCTCGGACGACTCCTACGAGCAGTACTTC
TRBJ2-1	many	TRBV4-1	NA	CASSQDPLADNEQFF	TGCGCCAGCAGCCAAGATCCACTAGCTGACAATGAGCAGTTCTTC
TRBJ1-1	many	TRBV7-8	NA	CASSLAPGPYTEAFF	TGTGCCAGCAGCTTAGCGCCGGGACCTTACACTGAAGCTTTCTTT
TRBJ2-7	few	TRBV6-1	NA	CASRRSDYAYEQYF	TGTGCCAGCAGACGCTCCGACTACGCCTACGAGCAGTACTTC
TRBJ1-4	many	TRBV13	NA	CASSLRDTLNEKLFF	TGTGCCAGCAGCTTACGGGACACCCTTAATGAAAAACTGTTTTTT
TRBJ2-7	many	TRBV20-1	NA	CSAREPGARNEQYF	TGCAGTGCTAGAGAGCCGGGAGCGAGGAACGAGCAGTACTTC
TRBJ1-5	many	TRBV7-2	NA	CASSPQAGGRQPQHF	TGTGCCAGCAGCCCCCAAGCGGGGGGAAGGCAGCCCCAGCATTTT
TRBJ1-1	NA	TRBV28	NA	CASSSQGKDTEAFF	TGTGCCAGCAGTAGCCAGGGGAAGGACACTGAAGCTTTCTTT
TRBJ1-1	NA	TRBV5-1	NA	CASSFENPNTEAFF	TGCGCCAGCAGCTTTGAAAACCCGAACACTGAAGCTTTCTTT
TRBJ1-2	NA	TRBV6-2/TRBV6-3	NA	CASSYFDSTYYGYTF	TGTGCCAGCAGTTACTTCGACAGTACTTACTATGGCTACACCTTC
TRBJ2-5	NA	TRBV7-7	TRBD2	CASSPWGGTQETQYF	TGTGCTAGCAGCCCCTGGGGGGGGACCCAAGAGACCCAGTACTTC
TRBJ1-4	few	TRBV7-9	NA	CASSLGEGTNEKLFF	TGTGCCAGCAGCTTGGGGGAAGGGACTAATGAAAAACTGTTTTTT
TRBJ2-3	NA	TRBV7-9	TRBD2	CASSVAGGLGDTQYF	TGTGCCAGCAGCGTAGCGGGGGGGCTCGGGGATACGCAGTATTTT
TRBJ1-2	many	TRBV30	NA	CAWSVVRGYTF	TGTGCCTGGAGTGTAGTGAGGGGCTACACCTTC
TRBJ2-1	many	TRBV5-1	NA	CASSSVQGSYNEQFF	TGCGCCAGCAGCTCAGTCCAGGGCTCCTACAATGAGCAGTTCTTC
TRBJ1-2	many	TRBV6-1	NA	CASSGTEKGGYTF	TGTGCCAGCAGTGGGACAGAGAAGGGAGGCTACACCTTC
TRBJ1-1	many	TRBV11-2	NA	CASSPLFVLNTEAFF	TGTGCCAGCAGCCCCCTGTTCGTTTTGAACACTGAAGCTTTCTTT
TRBJ2-3	NA	TRBV20-1	NA	CSARDNRATHTDTQYF	TGCAGTGCTAGAGATAACAGGGCAACCCACACAGATACGCAGTATTTT
TRBJ2-1	many	TRBV20-1	TRBD2	CSANPGLAGNEQFF	TGCAGTGCTAATCCGGGACTAGCGGGAAATGAGCAGTTCTTC
TRBJ1-2	NA	TRBV27	TRBD1	CASSSRDRNYGYTF	TGTGCCAGCAGTTCACGGGACAGAAACTATGGCTACACCTTC
TRBJ1-5	few	TRBV5-6	NA	CASSLFGSNQPQHF	TGTGCCAGCAGCTTGTTCGGTAGCAATCAGCCCCAGCATTTT
TRBJ2-1	NA	TRBV6-2/TRBV6-3	NA	CASSSPRLATNNEQFF	TGTGCCAGCAGCAGCCCCCGGCTAGCGACTAACAATGAGCAGTTCTTC
TRBJ2-7	NA	TRBV10-3	TRBD1	CAISGPLLTGGVPYEQYF	TGTGCCATCAGTGGCCCGCTCCTGACAGGGGGGGTCCCCTACGAGCAGTACTTC
TRBJ2-7	NA	TRBV6-1	NA	CASSEHRVTSYEQYF	TGTGCCAGCAGTGAACATAGGGTTACATCCTACGAGCAGTACTTC
TRBJ1-1	many	TRBV6-1	NA	CASRLGGEVAEAFF	TGTGCCAGCCGCTTGGGGGGGGAGGTCGCTGAAGCTTTCTTT
TRBJ2-3	few	TRBV20-1	NA	CSARDPRGTSTDTQYF	TGCAGTGCTAGAGATCCCCGGGGCACCAGCACAGATACGCAGTATTTT
TRBJ1-2	many	TRBV18	TRBD1	CASSFDRVFGYTF	TGTGCCAGCTCCTTCGACAGGGTATTCGGCTACACCTTC
TRBJ2-5	NA	TRBV11-1	TRBD2	CASTRRASGYQETQYF	TGTGCCAGCACCCGGAGGGCTAGCGGATACCAAGAGACCCAGTACTTC